The sequence of this TCR beta chain was determined in a study of blood T cell repertoires in COVID-19 (TCRdb year 2020). Study-wide context: Samples from collaborators originated in the United States, Italy and Spain and spanned both the acute and convalescent phases of COVID-19. The prospective study material was composed of cDNA or gDNA derived from T cells, B-cell-depleted T cells, or PBMCs. Deeply sampled blood TCRbeta repertoires from subjects exposed to, actively infected with, or recovered from COVID-19 were included in the dataset. A freely available public database, intended as a resource for researchers studying the immune response to SARS-CoV-2, is where the repertoires were released. The samples were drawn from two sources: the first 160 participants of the ongoing ImmuneRACE study, and 1,000 to 1,500 subjects contributed by 6 global collaborators. The sample metadata nearly always contained a de-identified subject ID, COVID-19 status, age in years and sex. Where HLA class I and class II types were available, the types were taken from metadata supplied by the sample provider, not from assay-based typing. General conclusions and limits of the study: The amount of clinical and demographic metadata varied by source and participant and was provided uncurated.

Collaborating institutions collected whole blood in K2EDTA tubes following their own protocols. For TCRbeta analysis, collaborator samples were shipped as frozen whole blood, as isolated PBMCs, or as DNA extracted from either sample type. The immunoSEQ Assay, a bias-controlled multiplex PCR, was used to amplify TCRbeta CDR3 regions from genomic DNA. In the authors' own workflow: Within the assay, amplification of reference gene primers was used to estimate how many nucleated cells each sample contained. Sequence reads were collapsed and filtered to measure the absolute abundance of every unique TCRbeta CDR3 rearrangement. Productive Simpson clonality was computed per sample as the square root of Simpson's diversity index over productive rearrangements. The immuneACCESS repertoire file appears here via TCRdb, limited to in-frame rearrangements. These files lack a portion of the clones; in checked studies, under half of the deficit traces to unresolved V genes, and the cause of the others is not known. V, J and clone size derive from that table, while D and trimming were established from the DNA sequence. The table for this sample lists 90,000 to 130,000 clones; more than 75% of them were counted only once. Approximately 1.3% of the sample is held by the ten biggest clonotypes.

The CDR3 numbers 15 residues from cysteine through phenylalanine. Only CDR3 DNA remains: 45 bases, in frame from the first base. Trimmed from V: 6 bases; trimmed from J: 4 bases; junction bases lacking a gene match: 7. Per the germline V gene, MNHEY is the CDR1 and SVGAGI is the CDR2. Regarding this clone: What this receptor recognizes is not known. Base-call qualities are not available, and no considerably larger clone is one nucleotide away.

Material: peripheral blood. This receptor was taken from a man between 40 and 49 years old with acute or convalescent COVID-19. The rearrangement joined TRBV6-5 to TRBJ1-4, and 8 junction bases match TRBD1. The DNA sequence follows: TGTGCCAGCAGAGTAACAGGGGGAATTAATGAAAAACTGTTTTTT. This sequence encodes CASRVTGGINEKLFF.